The T cell receptor (beta chain) under discussion was sequenced for a study of blood T cell repertoires in COVID-19. The CDR3 totals 17 residues. The V gene's germline CDR1 is SNHLY and CDR2 FYNNEI. The junction had 19 bases not matched to a gene; V was cut back by 7 bases and J by 7 bases. The repertoire was sequenced with immunoSEQ multiplex PCR; TCRdb's copy has only in-frame clones and lacks some. The data contain approximately 470,000 clones, roughly 87% of them seen just once; the ten biggest clones take up 0.7%. This sequence was found in a woman in her late teens or twenties who had recovered from COVID-19. The sample consisted of PBMCs or T cells enriched from blood (not recorded which). The chain uses TRBV2 and TRBJ1-1; 9 bases are shared with TRBD1. The chain's CDR3 is CASKEGGGQGFQGEAFF. Here the CDR3 DNA reads TGTGCCAGCAAGGAAGGCGGGGGACAGGGATTTCAAGGTGAAGCTTTCTTT. Full variable domain (outside the CDR3, taken from reference TRBV2 and TRBJ1-1): EPEVTQTPSHQVTQMGQEVILRCVPISNHLYFYWYRQILGQKVEFLVSFYNNEISEKSEIFDDQFSVERPDGSNFTLKIRSTKLEDSAMYFCASKEGGGQGFQGEAFFGQGTRLTVV.